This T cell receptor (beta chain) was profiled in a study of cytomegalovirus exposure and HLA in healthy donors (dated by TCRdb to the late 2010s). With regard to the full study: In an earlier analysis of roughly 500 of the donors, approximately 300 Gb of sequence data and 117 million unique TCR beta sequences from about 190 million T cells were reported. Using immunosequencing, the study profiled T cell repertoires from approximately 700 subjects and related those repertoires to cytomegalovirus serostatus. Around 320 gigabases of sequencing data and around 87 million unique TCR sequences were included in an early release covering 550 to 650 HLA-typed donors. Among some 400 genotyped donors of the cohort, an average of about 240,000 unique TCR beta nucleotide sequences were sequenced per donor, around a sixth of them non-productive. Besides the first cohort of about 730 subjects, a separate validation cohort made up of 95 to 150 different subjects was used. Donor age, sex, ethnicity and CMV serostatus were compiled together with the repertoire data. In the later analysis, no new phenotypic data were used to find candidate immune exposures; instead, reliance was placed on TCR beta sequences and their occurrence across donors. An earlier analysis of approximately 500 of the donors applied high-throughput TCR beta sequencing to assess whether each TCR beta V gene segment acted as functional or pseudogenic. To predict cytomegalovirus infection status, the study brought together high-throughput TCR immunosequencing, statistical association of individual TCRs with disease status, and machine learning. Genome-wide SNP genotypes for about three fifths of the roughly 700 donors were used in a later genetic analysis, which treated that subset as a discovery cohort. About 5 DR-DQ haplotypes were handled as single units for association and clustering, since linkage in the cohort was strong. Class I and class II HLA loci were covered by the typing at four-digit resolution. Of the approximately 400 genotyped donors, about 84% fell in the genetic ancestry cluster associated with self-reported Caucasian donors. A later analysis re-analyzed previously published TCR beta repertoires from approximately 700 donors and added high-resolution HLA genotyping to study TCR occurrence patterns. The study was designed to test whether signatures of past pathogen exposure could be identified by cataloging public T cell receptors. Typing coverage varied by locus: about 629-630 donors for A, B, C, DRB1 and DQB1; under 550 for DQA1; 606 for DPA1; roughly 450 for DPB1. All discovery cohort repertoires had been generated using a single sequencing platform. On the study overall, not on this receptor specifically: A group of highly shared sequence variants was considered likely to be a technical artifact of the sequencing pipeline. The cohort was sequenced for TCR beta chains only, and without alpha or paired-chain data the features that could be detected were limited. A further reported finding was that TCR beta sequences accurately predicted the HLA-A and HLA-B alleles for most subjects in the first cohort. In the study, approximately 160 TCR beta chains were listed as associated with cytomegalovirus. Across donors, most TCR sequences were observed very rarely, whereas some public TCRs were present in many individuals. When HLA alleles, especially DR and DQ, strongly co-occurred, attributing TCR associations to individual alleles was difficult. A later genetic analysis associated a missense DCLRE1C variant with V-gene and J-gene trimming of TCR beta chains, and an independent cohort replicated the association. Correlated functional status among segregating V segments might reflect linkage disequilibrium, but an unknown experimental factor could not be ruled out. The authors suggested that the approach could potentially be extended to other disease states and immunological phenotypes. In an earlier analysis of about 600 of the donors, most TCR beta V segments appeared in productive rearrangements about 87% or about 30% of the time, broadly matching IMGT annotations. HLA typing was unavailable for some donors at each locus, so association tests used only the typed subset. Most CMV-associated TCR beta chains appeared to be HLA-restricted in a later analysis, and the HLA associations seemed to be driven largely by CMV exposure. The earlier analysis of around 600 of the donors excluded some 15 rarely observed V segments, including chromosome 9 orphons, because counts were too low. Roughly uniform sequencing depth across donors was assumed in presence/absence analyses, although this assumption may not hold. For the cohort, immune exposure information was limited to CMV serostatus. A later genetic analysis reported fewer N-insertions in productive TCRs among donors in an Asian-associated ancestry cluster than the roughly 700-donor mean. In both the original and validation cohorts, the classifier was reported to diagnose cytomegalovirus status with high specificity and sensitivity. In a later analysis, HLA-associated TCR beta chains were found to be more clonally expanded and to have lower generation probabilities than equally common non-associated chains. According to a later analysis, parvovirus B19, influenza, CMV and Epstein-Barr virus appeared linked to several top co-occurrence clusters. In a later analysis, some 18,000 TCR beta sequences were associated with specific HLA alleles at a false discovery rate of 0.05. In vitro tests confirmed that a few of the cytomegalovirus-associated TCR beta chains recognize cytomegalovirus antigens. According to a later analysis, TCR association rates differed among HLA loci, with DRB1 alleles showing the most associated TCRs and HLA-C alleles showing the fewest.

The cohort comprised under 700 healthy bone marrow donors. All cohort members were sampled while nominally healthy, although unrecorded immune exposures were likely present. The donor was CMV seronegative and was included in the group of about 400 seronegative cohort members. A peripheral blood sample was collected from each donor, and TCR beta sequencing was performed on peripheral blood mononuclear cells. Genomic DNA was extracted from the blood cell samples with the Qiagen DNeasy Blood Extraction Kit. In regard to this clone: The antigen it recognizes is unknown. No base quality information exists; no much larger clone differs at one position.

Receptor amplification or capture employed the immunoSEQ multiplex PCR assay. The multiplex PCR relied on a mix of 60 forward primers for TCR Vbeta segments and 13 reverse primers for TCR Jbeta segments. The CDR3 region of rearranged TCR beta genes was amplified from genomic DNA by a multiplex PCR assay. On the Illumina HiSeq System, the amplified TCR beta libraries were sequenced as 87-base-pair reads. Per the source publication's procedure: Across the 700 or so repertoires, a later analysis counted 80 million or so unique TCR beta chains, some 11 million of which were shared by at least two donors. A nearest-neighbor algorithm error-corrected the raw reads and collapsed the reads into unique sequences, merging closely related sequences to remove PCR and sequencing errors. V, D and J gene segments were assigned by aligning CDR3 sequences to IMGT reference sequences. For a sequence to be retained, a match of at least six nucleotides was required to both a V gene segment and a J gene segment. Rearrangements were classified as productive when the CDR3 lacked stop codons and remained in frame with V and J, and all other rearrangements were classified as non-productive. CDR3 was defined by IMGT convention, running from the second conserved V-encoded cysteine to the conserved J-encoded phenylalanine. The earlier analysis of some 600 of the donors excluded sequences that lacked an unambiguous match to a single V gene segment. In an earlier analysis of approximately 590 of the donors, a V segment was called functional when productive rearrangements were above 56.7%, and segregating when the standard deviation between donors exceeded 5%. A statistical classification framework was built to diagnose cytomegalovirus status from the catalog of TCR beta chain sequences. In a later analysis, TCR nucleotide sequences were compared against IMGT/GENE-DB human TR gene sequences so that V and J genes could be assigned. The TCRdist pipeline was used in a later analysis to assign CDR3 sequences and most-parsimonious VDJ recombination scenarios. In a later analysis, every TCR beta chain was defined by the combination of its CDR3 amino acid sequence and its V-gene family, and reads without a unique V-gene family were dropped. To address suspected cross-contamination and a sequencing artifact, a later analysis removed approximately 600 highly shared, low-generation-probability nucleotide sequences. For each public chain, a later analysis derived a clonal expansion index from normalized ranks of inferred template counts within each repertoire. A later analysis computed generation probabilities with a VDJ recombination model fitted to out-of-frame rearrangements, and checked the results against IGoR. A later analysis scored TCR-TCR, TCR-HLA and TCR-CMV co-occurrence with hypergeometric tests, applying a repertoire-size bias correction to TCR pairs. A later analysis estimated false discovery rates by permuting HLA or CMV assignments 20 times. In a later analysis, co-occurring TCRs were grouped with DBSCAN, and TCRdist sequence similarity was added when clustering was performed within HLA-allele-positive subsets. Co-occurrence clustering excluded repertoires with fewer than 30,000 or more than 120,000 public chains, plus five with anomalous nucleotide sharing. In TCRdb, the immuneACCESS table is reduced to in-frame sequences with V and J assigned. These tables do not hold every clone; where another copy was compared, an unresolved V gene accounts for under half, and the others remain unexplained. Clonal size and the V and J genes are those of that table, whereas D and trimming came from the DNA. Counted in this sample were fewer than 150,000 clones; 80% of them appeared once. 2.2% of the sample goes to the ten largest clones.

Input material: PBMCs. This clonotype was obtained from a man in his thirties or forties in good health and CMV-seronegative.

This receptor carries the CDR3 CSAAVRETQYF. In nucleotides, the sequence is TGCAGTGCAGCCGTTAGAGAGACCCAGTACTTC. The sequence joins TRBV20-1 to TRBJ2-5; no D gene call is confident. Taken from cysteine to phenylalanine, the CDR3 has 11 residues. Of all the DNA, just the CDR3 is kept, 33 bases in frame from base 1. CDR1 is given as DFQATT and CDR2 as SNEGSKA, both from the germline V gene (reference sequence). V is clipped by 6 bases and J by 4 bases, and the sequence between their germline boundaries is 9 bases long.